This TCR beta chain was captured by sequencing in a study of cytomegalovirus exposure and HLA in healthy donors. Looking at the study overall: Samples from HLA-typed donors yielded about 85 million unique TCRs in an early data release.

With respect to this clone: What it recognizes is unknown.

This PCR relied on a set of 60 Vbeta primers and 13 Jbeta primers. Data came from immunoSEQ multiplex PCR; TCRdb stores just in-frame clones and leaves some out. Of tens of thousands of clones listed, around 80% are singletons. This CDR3 contains 15 residues. Losses at the gene ends were 3 bases for V and 5 bases for J; bases not matched to a gene: 4. Germline values: CDR1 KGHSH, CDR2 LQKENI. Overall study results and limits: The presence/absence work took it that sequencing depth was about the same across donors. A classifier reportedly called cytomegalovirus status with high sensitivity and specificity.

This chain connects TRBV18 to TRBJ2-5; TRBD1 aligns across 12 bases. This receptor was identified in a woman between 35 and 50 years old in good health and CMV-seronegative. Sample: PBMCs. CDR3 nucleotide sequence: TGTGCCAGCTCACCCGGGACAGGGGGCGGTGAGACCCAGTACTTC. This translates into CASSPGTGGGETQYF.